Sequencing of this T cell receptor (beta chain) was carried out in a study of cytomegalovirus exposure and HLA in healthy donors. Primers: 60 Vbeta forward and 13 Jbeta reverse. Some clones are missing from TCRdb's copy, which holds only in-frame ones; the method was immunoSEQ multiplex PCR. The repertoire consists of about 270,000 clones, with around 66% occurring once and the leading ten covering 2% to 2.5%. Germline V lookup: CDR1 SEHNR, CDR2 FQNEAQ (reference sequence). The CDR3 spans 15 residues. With 2 bases clipped from V and 5 bases from J, the junction kept 5 bases outside the gene matches. This clonotype originated in a female donor in good health and CMV-seronegative. Sequenced input: PBMCs. This chain joins TRBV7-9 and TRBJ2-7; 11 bases align to TRBD1. The CDR3 DNA sequence: TGTGCCAGCAGCTTAATGGGGACAGGGGGACACGAGCAGTACTTC. Translation gives CASSLMGTGGHEQYF.